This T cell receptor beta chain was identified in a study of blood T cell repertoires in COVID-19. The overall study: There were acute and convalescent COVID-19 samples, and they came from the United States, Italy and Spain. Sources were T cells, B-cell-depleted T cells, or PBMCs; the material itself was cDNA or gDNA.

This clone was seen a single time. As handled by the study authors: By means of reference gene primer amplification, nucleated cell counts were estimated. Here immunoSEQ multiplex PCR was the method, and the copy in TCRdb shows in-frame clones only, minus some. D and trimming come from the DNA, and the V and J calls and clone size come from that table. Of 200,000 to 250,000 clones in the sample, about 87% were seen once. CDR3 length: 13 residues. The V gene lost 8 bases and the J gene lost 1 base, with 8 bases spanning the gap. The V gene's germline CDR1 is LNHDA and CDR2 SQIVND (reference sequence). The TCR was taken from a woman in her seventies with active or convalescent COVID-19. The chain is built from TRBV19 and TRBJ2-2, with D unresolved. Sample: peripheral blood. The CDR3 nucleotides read TGTGCCAGTCCAGACAAGAACACCGGGGAGCTGTTTTTT. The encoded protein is CASPDKNTGELFF.